These 11 T cell receptor beta chains originate from one sample sequenced in a study of T cell clones after liver transplantation. Produced via immunoSEQ multiplex PCR; TCRdb's table is partial and in-frame only. The table lists 68,000 or so clones, 80% to 95% of them singletons. This specimen was CD4+ T cells from blood, taken around 27 months after liver transplant. The receptors originated from a human patient who received a liver transplant. The graft donor may be the source of some T cells.

This chain connects TRBV7-9 to TRBJ1-4; TRBD1 aligns across 10 bases. Trimming took 5 bases from V and 4 from J; bases not matched to a gene: 4. Per germline, CDR1 SEHNR and CDR2 FQNEAQ (reference sequence). CDR3 size: 15 residues. The CDR3 region has the DNA TGTGCCAGCAGCCACTGGACAGGGGGTAATGAAAAACTGTTTTTT. Protein product: CASSHWTGGNEKLFF.

The chain joins TRBV30 to TRBJ2-5; tentative D call: TRBD2 (5 bases). The CDR3 runs to 14 residues. Trimming took off 5 bases at V and 5 bases at J, with 18 bases between the two ends. CDR1 and CDR2 (germline): GTSNPN, SVGIG (reference sequence). CDR3 DNA sequence: TGTGCCTGGCAAGGAGGAGGTGTAGGCGAGACCCAGTACTTC. Its translation: CAWQGGGVGETQYF.

This chain connects TRBV2 to TRBJ2-3; TRBD1 matches at 8 bases. The V segment lost 8 bases and the J segment 1 base; nucleotides outside the gene matches: 2. Germline lookup yields CDR1 SNHLY and CDR2 FYNNEI. This CDR3 has 13 residues. Here the CDR3 DNA reads TGTGCCAGCGCGGACAGGGGCACAGATACGCAGTATTTT. It specifies CASADRGTDTQYF.

In this sample, this clone turned up once. V usage is TRBV4-2 and J usage is TRBJ1-1, with D perhaps TRBD1 (6 bases). Deletions cut 4 bases from V and 5 bases from J, with 17 bases between. There are 15 residues in the CDR3. From germline, CDR1 is LGHNA and CDR2 YNFKEQ. The CDR3 region is CASSLQKGGWTEAFF. DNA of the CDR3: TGTGCCAGCAGCCTCCAAAAGGGGGGTTGGACTGAAGCTTTCTTT.

This clone is a singleton in its sample. This sequence joins TRBV20-1 and TRBJ2-1; D is unclear. V lost 6 bases to trimming and J lost 9 bases, with 12 bases between them. The germline CDR1 and CDR2 sequences are DFQATT and SNEGSKA (reference sequence). This CDR3 spans 11 amino acids. This chain's CDR3 is CSAQALSEQFF. The CDR3 nucleotides read TGCAGTGCGCAAGCACTTTCTGAGCAGTTCTTC.

The chain is built from TRBV5-1 and TRBJ2-1; the D gene is possibly TRBD2 (6 bases). The germline gives CDR1 SGHRS, CDR2 YFSETQ. Between the trimmed V and J ends, which lost 4 bases and 1 base, there was a span of 15 bases. The CDR3 extends over 16 amino acids. The CDR3 sequence: CASSLSGTVSYNEQFF. The CDR3 DNA reads as TGCGCCAGCAGCCTATCCGGGACTGTTTCCTACAATGAGCAGTTCTTC.

V usage is TRBV12-5 and J usage is TRBJ1-5; no clear D. The V end lost 2 bases, the J end lost 4 bases, and 6 bases lay between the germline ends. Per the germline V gene, CDR1 is LGHNT and CDR2 is FRNRAP. The CDR3 has 13 amino acids. The CDR3 nucleotides are TGTGCTAGTGGTTTGCCGCCAAATCAGCCCCAGCATTTT. Translated, it gives CASGLPPNQPQHF.

The chain links TRBV5-1 to TRBJ1-3; D uncertain. Per germline, CDR1 SGHRS and CDR2 YFSETQ. The length of the CDR3 is 14 residues. Trimming removed 0 bases from V and 4 bases from J, with 8 bases in between. CDR3 region: CASSLESRGNTIYF. DNA for the CDR3: TGCGCCAGCAGCTTGGAATCCAGGGGAAACACCATATATTTT.

This chain connects TRBV19 to TRBJ2-1; TRBD2 aligns across 15 bases. Germline V gene sequence: CDR1 LNHDA, CDR2 SQIVND (reference sequence). This CDR3 comprises 16 residues. V lost 10 bases to trimming and J lost 2 bases; unmatched junction nucleotides: 6. The CDR3 sequence: CATGTSGRTTYNEQFF. In DNA, the CDR3 is TGTGCCACCGGGACTAGCGGGAGGACCACCTACAATGAGCAGTTCTTC.

The rearrangement uses TRBV7-8 and TRBJ1-5, with 7 bases that match TRBD1. With V trimmed by 1 base and J by 2 bases, 2 bases remained unmatched. The CDR3 covers 15 residues. Germline V gene data show CDR1 as SGHVS and CDR2 as FQNEAQ. The CDR3 sequence: CASSLGDSRNQPQHF. The CDR3, as DNA: TGTGCCAGCAGCTTAGGGGACAGCCGCAATCAGCCCCAGCATTTT.

The chain combines TRBV7-2 with TRBJ2-1; D ambiguous. CDR3 length equals 14 residues. Trimming left V 5 bases short and J 3 bases short, with 11 bases between. Per germline, CDR1 SGHTA and CDR2 FQGNSA. The CDR3 coding sequence is TGTGCCAGCAGCCCAAGGCTAGGCTACAATGAGCAGTTCTTC. Protein product: CASSPRLGYNEQFF.